This TCR beta chain is from a study of T cell responses to AZD1222 COVID-19 vaccine. Study-wide findings and caveats: Repertoire samples came only from after the peak T cell response. An increase in Spike-specific TCR breadth and depth was observed after two AZD1222 doses.

Whether given at about 4 or about 12 weeks, second doses were pooled. Data came from immunoSEQ multiplex PCR; TCRdb stores just in-frame clones and leaves some out. The sample has about 39,000 clones; 90% are singletons. V was clipped by 8 bases and J by 1 base, with 21 bases between them. Looked up from germline, CDR1 is MDHEN and CDR2 is SYDVKM. The CDR3 is 17 amino acids. Points on this clone: Antigen: not known.

Here the sequenced sample was peripheral blood, taken 28 days after the second AZD1222 dose. This TCR was recovered from an adult who received the AZD1222 COVID-19 vaccine. The V call is TRBV28, the J call TRBJ1-5; D not certain. The CDR3: CASLTGGERASNQPQHF. CDR3 coding DNA: TGTGCCAGCCTGACTGGTGGGGAGAGGGCAAGCAATCAGCCCCAGCATTTT.